A single sample gave rise to the 22 T cell receptor beta chains below, sequenced in a study of human T cells and chemical hapten exposure. Time point denoted: pre-sensitization, week 0. Treatment indicated: therapeutic diphenylcyclopropenone sensitization with weekly scalp DPC. One entry per CDR3 protein results from TCRdb running MiXCR on the RACE reads. The sample includes 150,000 to 200,000 distinct CDR3 sequences, around 30% of them seen just once. The sequenced sample was whole blood, obtained in connection with sensitization to the hapten diphenylcyclopropenone (DPC). The source is a woman in her thirties with alopecia areata. Some clones in this sample may be carry-over from other donors' samples.

This sequence joins TRBV6-2 or TRBV6-3 and TRBJ1-1; possible D gene TRBD1, 5 bases. The CDR3 contains 13 residues. The V and J ends lost 7 bases and 4 bases respectively, with 13 bases between them. CDR1 is MNHEY, CDR2 SVGEGT, per germline. The CDR3 coding sequence is TGTGCCAGCAAACCCGGGACGGCCACTGAAGCTTTCTTT. Translation gives CASKPGTATEAFF.

This chain connects TRBV29-1 to TRBJ2-6; D may match TRBD1 or TRBD2 (7 bases each). The germline V gene has CDR1 SQVTM and CDR2 ANQGSEA. The CDR3 consists of 16 residues. With 0 bases removed from V and 7 bases from J, the gap between germline ends came to 16 bases. In DNA form, the CDR3 reads TGCAGCGTTGAAGAAACGGCAGGGGGGGTTGCCAACGTCCTGACTTTC. Protein: CSVEETAGGVANVLTF.

For this clonotype: Germline is not matched at one junction end, which may reflect a read error. The V and J genes are TRBV28 and TRBJ1-4; D is perhaps TRBD1 (5 bases). The CDR3 covers 14 residues. Germline CDR1 is MDHEN and CDR2 is SYDVKM. The CDR3 nucleotides are TGTGCCAGCGGTTTGGGACGGGTAAATGAAAAACTGTTTTTT. It is translated as CASGLGRVNEKLFF. The variable domain in full, with the rest retrieved from reference TRBV28 and TRBJ1-4, is DVKVTQSSRYLVKRTGEKVFLECVQDMDHENMFWYRQDPGLGLRLIYFSYDVKMKEKGDIPEGYSVSREKKERFSLILESASTNQTSMYLCASGLGRVNEKLFFGSGTQLSVL.

The chain links TRBV10-3 to TRBJ2-5; maybe TRBD1 (6 bases). The CDR3 is made up of 13 amino acids. V dropped 4 bases and J dropped 2 bases, with 8 bases sitting between them. Germline lookup yields CDR1 ENHRY and CDR2 SYGVKD. The CDR3 here is CAISVTGQETQYF. The DNA of the CDR3 is TGTGCCATCAGTGTAACAGGGCAAGAGACCCAGTACTTC.

This clonotype was found a few times. This chain uses TRBV15 with TRBJ1-5, with D possibly TRBD1 on 6 matching bases. CDR1 and CDR2 from the germline V gene are LNHNV and YYDKDF (reference sequence). The CDR3 extends over 14 amino acids. Trimming pared 1 base from V and 7 bases from J, leaving 11 bases between. Here the CDR3 reads CATSRAQGWQPQHF. CDR3 in DNA: TGTGCCACCAGCAGAGCCCAGGGGTGGCAGCCCCAGCATTTT.

The chain is built from TRBV29-1 and TRBJ2-1; 9 bases align to TRBD2. The junction had 12 bases not matched to a gene; V was cut back by 5 bases and J by 7 bases. This CDR3 has 15 residues. Germline CDR1 and CDR2: SQVTM and ANQGSEA. The CDR3 loop reads CSVISGSTTRNEQFF. The CDR3 nucleotides are TGCAGCGTTATTAGCGGGAGTACCACCAGGAATGAGCAGTTCTTC.

The rearrangement links TRBV4-2 to TRBJ2-5, with 7 bases identical to TRBD2. CDR3 length: 16 amino acids. CDR1 and CDR2 from the germline V gene are LGHNA and YNFKEQ. V was pared by 1 base and J by 3 bases, with 8 bases of the junction left unmatched. The CDR3 bases are TGTGCCAGCAGCCAAGGTGTCAGGGAGGGGAAAGAGACCCAGTACTTC. It translates to CASSQGVREGKETQYF.

This chain connects TRBV28 to TRBJ1-2; D is uncertain. The CDR3 covers 12 residues. Germline V gene lookup returns CDR1 MDHEN and CDR2 SYDVKM. Trimming stripped 5 bases from V and 3 bases from J, with 7 bases between. In nucleotides, the CDR3 is TGTGCCAGCAGTCGGAGGGACTATGGCTACACCTTC. This encodes CASSRRDYGYTF.

V is TRBV28 and J is TRBJ2-4; 8 nucleotides align to TRBD1. The ends lost 5 bases at V and 1 base at J; junction bases unmatched: 7. Germline V gene lookup returns CDR1 MDHEN and CDR2 SYDVKM. CDR3 size: 16 residues. CDR3 sequence: CASSLTDRVAKNIQYF. CDR3 bases: TGTGCCAGCAGTCTCACGGACAGGGTGGCCAAAAACATTCAGTACTTC.

This clonotype was counted between two and nine times. The chain combines TRBV2 with TRBJ1-1; 8 bases match TRBD1. Germline CDR1 SNHLY, CDR2 FYNNEI. J lost 5 bases, V lost 4 bases, and 3 bases had no gene match. This CDR3 contains 13 residues. The CDR3 here is CASSGTGTTEAFF. The DNA of the CDR3 is TGTGCCAGCAGTGGGACAGGGACTACTGAAGCTTTCTTT. Together with reference TRBV2 and TRBJ1-1, the CDR3 gives the full variable domain: EPEVTQTPSHQVTQMGQEVILRCVPISNHLYFYWYRQILGQKVEFLVSFYNNEISEKSEIFDDQFSVERPDGSNFTLKIRSTKLEDSAMYFCASSGTGTTEAFFGQGTRLTVV.

This clonotype was recorded at least ten times. This chain joins TRBV2 and TRBJ1-5; maybe TRBD1 (6 bases). CDR3 length equals 15 residues. The V and J ends lost 5 bases and 2 bases respectively, with 13 bases between them. CDR1 SNHLY and CDR2 FYNNEI come from the germline V gene. The CDR3 loop reads CASSLQGFGNQPQHF. The CDR3 DNA reads as TGTGCCAGCAGTCTACAGGGCTTTGGCAATCAGCCCCAGCATTTT.

V gene TRBV2 combines with J gene TRBJ1-1; D gene unclear. There are 13 residues in the CDR3. Trimming took 3 bases from V and 1 from J, leaving 6 bases between them. CDR1 is SNHLY and CDR2 is FYNNEI in the germline V gene. CDR3 sequence (DNA): TGTGCCAGCAGTGATCGAGCGAACACTGAAGCTTTCTTT. Translating it yields CASSDRANTEAFF.

Only a few counts were recorded for this clonotype. V gene TRBV27 combines with J gene TRBJ2-7; no reliable D call. The V gene lost 0 bases and the J gene lost 2 bases, with 8 bases spanning the gap. The CDR3 is made up of 14 amino acids. CDR1 is MNHEY, CDR2 SMNVEV, per germline (reference sequence). The CDR3 protein is CASSLSTRPYEQYF. The CDR3 DNA reads TGTGCCAGCAGTTTATCTACCAGACCCTACGAGCAGTACTTC.

This CDR3 reads CAISDRPENYGYTF. The DNA for the CDR3 is TGTGCCATCAGTGACAGGCCTGAGAACTATGGCTACACCTTC. The chain links TRBV10-3 to TRBJ1-2; no definite D call. The CDR3 length is 14 residues. CDR1 and CDR2 from the germline V gene are ENHRY and SYGVKD. The V gene lost 3 bases and the J gene lost 2 bases, with 10 bases spanning the gap.

This chain uses TRBV18 with TRBJ1-1; 11 bases line up with TRBD1. V lost 2 bases and J lost 0; bases outside the gene matches: 14. The germline gives CDR1 KGHSH, CDR2 LQKENI. This CDR3 comprises 20 residues. CDR3 in amino acids: CASSPVALGQGARLNTEAFF. The CDR3 DNA reads TGTGCCAGCTCACCAGTAGCCCTCGGACAGGGGGCTCGGTTGAACACTGAAGCTTTCTTT.

The chain uses TRBV7-2 and TRBJ1-2; tentatively, D is TRBD1 (5 bases). The CDR3 extends over 15 amino acids. V lost 0 bases, J lost 5 bases, and 13 bases lay in between. CDR1 and CDR2 from the germline V gene are SGHTA and FQGNSA. For the CDR3, the DNA is TGTGCCAGCAGCTTAGCGACTGGGACCCAATATGGCTACACCTTC. It codes for CASSLATGTQYGYTF.

This clonotype has at least ten counts. Sequence at one end of the junction differs from germline and may be a read error. This chain joins TRBV5-1 and TRBJ1-1; the match to TRBD1 covers 9 bases. Germline CDR1 reads SGHRS; CDR2 reads YFSETQ. This CDR3 region has 13 residues. CDR3 sequence reads: CASSLTGGTEAFF. DNA for the CDR3: TGTGCCAGCAGCTTGACAGGGGGCACTGAAGCTTTCTTT.

The genes are TRBV25-1 and TRBJ2-2, with D perhaps TRBD2 (5 bases). This CDR3 is 13 amino acids long. The V and J ends lost 4 bases and 6 bases respectively, with 9 bases between them. CDR1 and CDR2 (germline): MGHDK, SYGVNS. CDR3 in amino acids: CASSGALAGELFF. The CDR3, as DNA: TGTGCCAGCAGTGGAGCACTAGCCGGGGAGCTGTTTTTT.

The V and J genes are TRBV2 and TRBJ2-3, with 9 bases identical to TRBD1. J gave up 3 bases and V 4 bases, and 2 bases lay outside the gene matches. The CDR3 has 14 residues. Germline loops: CDR1 SNHLY, CDR2 FYNNEI. The CDR3 sequence: CASSAGTGTDTQYF. In DNA form, the CDR3 reads TGTGCCAGCAGTGCCGGGACAGGGACAGATACGCAGTATTTT. The entire variable domain, with the rest obtained from reference TRBV2 and TRBJ2-3, is as follows: EPEVTQTPSHQVTQMGQEVILRCVPISNHLYFYWYRQILGQKVEFLVSFYNNEISEKSEIFDDQFSVERPDGSNFTLKIRSTKLEDSAMYFCASSAGTGTDTQYFGPGTRLTVL.

The genes are TRBV4-3 and TRBJ2-1, with TRBD2 as a possible D gene (6 bases). The CDR3 has 14 residues. The germline V gene encodes CDR1 LGHNA and CDR2 YSLEER. Deletions cut 6 bases from V and 3 bases from J, with 12 bases between. DNA of the CDR3: TGCGCCAGCAGTCTGGAGGGCAACTACAATGAGCAGTTCTTC. Its translation: CASSLEGNYNEQFF.

This clonotype has a handful of counts. The chain uses TRBV29-1 and TRBJ1-1, with TRBD1 identical over 9 bases. This CDR3 is built from 13 residues. Trimming at V came to 7 bases and at J to 1 base, leaving 4 bases not matched to a gene. Germline V gene data show CDR1 as SQVTM and CDR2 as ANQGSEA. CDR3 region: CSAGTGTNTEAFF. The CDR3 bases are TGCAGCGCTGGGACAGGGACGAACACTGAAGCTTTCTTT.

The chain is built from TRBV4-3 and TRBJ1-1; a weak D match, TRBD1 (5 bases). Trimming shortened V by 0 bases and J by 4 bases, and 9 bases separated the two germline ends. The CDR3 covers 14 residues. Germline CDR1 and CDR2: LGHNA and YSLEER. CDR3 sequence reads: CASSQDLGPTEAFF. For the CDR3, the DNA is TGCGCCAGCAGCCAAGATCTGGGGCCCACTGAAGCTTTCTTT.